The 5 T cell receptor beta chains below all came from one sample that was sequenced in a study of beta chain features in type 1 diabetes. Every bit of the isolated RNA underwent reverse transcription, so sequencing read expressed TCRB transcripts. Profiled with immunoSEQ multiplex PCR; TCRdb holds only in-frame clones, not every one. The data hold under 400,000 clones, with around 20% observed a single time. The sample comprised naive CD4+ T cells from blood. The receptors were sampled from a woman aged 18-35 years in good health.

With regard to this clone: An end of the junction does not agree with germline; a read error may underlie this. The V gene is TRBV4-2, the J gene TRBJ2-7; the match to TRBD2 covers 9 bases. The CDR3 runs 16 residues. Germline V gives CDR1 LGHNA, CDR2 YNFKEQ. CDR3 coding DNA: TGTGCCAGCAGCCAAGAGTCGACTAGCGGAGCTAGGGCCGCGCACTTC. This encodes CASSQESTSGARAAHF.

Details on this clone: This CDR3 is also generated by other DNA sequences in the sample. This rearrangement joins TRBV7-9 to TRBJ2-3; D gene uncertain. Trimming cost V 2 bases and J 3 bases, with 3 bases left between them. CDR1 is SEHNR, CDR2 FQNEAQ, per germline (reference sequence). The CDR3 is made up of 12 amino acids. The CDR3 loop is CASSLLTDTQYF. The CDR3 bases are TGTGCCAGCAGCTTACTGACAGATACGCAGTATTTT.

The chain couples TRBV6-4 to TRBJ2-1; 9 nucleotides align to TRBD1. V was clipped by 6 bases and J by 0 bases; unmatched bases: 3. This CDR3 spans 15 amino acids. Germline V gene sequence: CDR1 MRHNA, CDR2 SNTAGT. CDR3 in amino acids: CASSRTGDSYNEQFF. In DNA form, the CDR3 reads TGTGCCAGCAGCCGGACAGGGGACTCCTACAATGAGCAGTTCTTC.

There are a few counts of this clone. The DNA for the CDR3 is TGTGCCAGCAGCTTTCGCTCTAGCGGGAGTTCAGAGGTGGAGACCCAGTACTTC. It is translated as CASSFRSSGSSEVETQYF. The rearrangement joins TRBV7-9 to TRBJ2-5, with TRBD2 matching over 10 bases. This CDR3 comprises 18 residues. From germline, CDR1 is SEHNR and CDR2 FQNEAQ (reference sequence). The ends lost 3 bases at V and 5 bases at J; junction bases unmatched: 15.

The CDR3 is CASSTGGGSYGYTF. CDR3 nucleotide sequence: TGTGCCAGCTCAACGGGGGGCGGAAGCTATGGCTACACCTTC. The rearrangement links TRBV19 to TRBJ1-2; a possible D gene is TRBD1 (6 bases). V was trimmed by 9 bases and J by 4 bases, leaving 18 bases between them. CDR1 is LNHDA and CDR2 is SQIVND in the germline V gene (reference sequence). The CDR3 length is 14 residues.